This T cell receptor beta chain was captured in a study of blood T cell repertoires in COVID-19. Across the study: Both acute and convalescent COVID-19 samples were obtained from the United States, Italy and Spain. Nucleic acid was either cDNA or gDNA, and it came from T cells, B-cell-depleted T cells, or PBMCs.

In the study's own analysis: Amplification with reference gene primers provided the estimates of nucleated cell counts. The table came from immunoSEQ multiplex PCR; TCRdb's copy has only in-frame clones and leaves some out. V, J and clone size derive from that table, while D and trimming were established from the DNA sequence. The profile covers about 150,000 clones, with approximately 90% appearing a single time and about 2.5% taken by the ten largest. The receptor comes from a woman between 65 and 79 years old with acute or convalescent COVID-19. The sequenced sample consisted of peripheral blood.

This CDR3 is CASSLVPGTVNSNQPQHF. In DNA form, the CDR3 reads TGTGCCAGCAGCTTGGTACCCGGGACAGTTAATAGCAATCAGCCCCAGCATTTT. The rearrangement uses TRBV5-6 and TRBJ1-5, with TRBD1 matching 7 bases. Germline lookup yields CDR1 SGHDT and CDR2 YYEEEE. The CDR3 has 18 amino acids. Trimming at V came to 0 bases and at J to 0 bases, leaving 9 bases not matched to a gene.